The 20 T cell receptor beta chains listed next were all sequenced from one sample in a study of blood T cell repertoires in COVID-19. The data were produced by immunoSEQ multiplex PCR, yet TCRdb's version contains in-frame clones alone and is incomplete. Of 300,000 to 400,000 clones in the sample, around 87% were seen once. The sample consisted of peripheral blood. Receptors originate from a woman aged 50 to 60 who had recovered from COVID-19.

This clone was counted only a few times. The gene calls are TRBV7-9 and TRBJ2-5, with TRBD1 matching 7 bases. The trim removed 4 bases at V and 4 bases at J, leaving 6 bases unmatched. Germline values: CDR1 SEHNR, CDR2 FQNEAQ (reference sequence). This CDR3 is built from 14 residues. The CDR3 nucleotides read TGTGCCAGCAGCTCAGACAGGGCGGGAGAGACCCAGTACTTC. Protein: CASSSDRAGETQYF.

This clone was observed a single time. The chain recombines TRBV28 with TRBJ1-1, with D uncertain. The CDR3 extends over 11 amino acids. Trimming removed 3 bases from V and 11 bases from J, with 10 bases in between. Germline V CDR1 and CDR2: MDHEN, SYDVKM. The CDR3 region has the DNA TGTGCCAGCAGTTTTCGTTTCGCGGCTTTCTTT. It yields the protein CASSFRFAAFF.

The chain joins TRBV18 to TRBJ1-1, with D unclear. This CDR3 spans 15 amino acids. In germline, CDR1 is KGHSH, CDR2 LQKENI. Trimming took off 0 bases at V and 3 bases at J, with 11 bases between the two ends. CDR3 coding DNA: TGTGCCAGCTCACCACCGGCGGGCCTGCACACTGAAGCTTTCTTT. It is translated as CASSPPAGLHTEAFF. Full variable domain (remainder filled in from reference TRBV18 and TRBJ1-1): NAGVMQNPRHLVRRRGQEARLRCSPMKGHSHVYWYRQLPEEGLKFMVYLQKENIIDESGMPKERFSAEFPKEGPSILRIQQVVRGDSAAYFCASSPPAGLHTEAFFGQGTRLTVV.

The chain recombines TRBV28 with TRBJ1-2; TRBD1 aligns across 10 bases. Germline CDR1 MDHEN, CDR2 SYDVKM. The CDR3 extends over 18 amino acids. Trimming at V came to 6 bases and at J to 4 bases, leaving 17 bases not matched to a gene. The CDR3: CASSHFIGTGAALYGYTF. CDR3 nucleotides: TGTGCCAGCAGCCACTTCATAGGGACAGGGGCCGCCCTCTATGGCTACACCTTC.

The rearrangement uses TRBV24-1 and TRBJ2-5; D is possibly TRBD1 (5 bases). Trimming took 8 bases from V and 3 from J, leaving 12 bases between them. Germline values: CDR1 KGHDR, CDR2 SFDVKD. CDR3 size: 13 residues. CDR3 DNA: TGTGCCACCAATCAAGGGGCCGAAGAGACCCAGTACTTC. This codes for CATNQGAEETQYF.

Written as DNA, the CDR3 is TGTGCCAGCAGCGGTGTAGCGGGGGGTTCCGAGACCCAGTACTTC. Its protein is CASSGVAGGSETQYF. The rearrangement links TRBV9 to TRBJ2-5; 10 positions agree with TRBD2. The germline gives CDR1 SGDLS, CDR2 YYNGEE. CDR3 length: 15 amino acids. V trimming: 3 bases; J trimming: 5 bases; junction bases outside the gene matches: 7.

The rearrangement links TRBV5-5 to TRBJ1-5; the D is unclear. This CDR3 has 14 residues. Looked up from germline, CDR1 is SGHKS and CDR2 is YYEKEE (reference sequence). V shed 0 bases and J shed 7 bases, with 11 bases lying between them. The CDR3 here is CASSLEARVQPQHF. The CDR3 DNA follows: TGTGCCAGCAGCTTGGAGGCGAGGGTACAGCCCCAGCATTTT.

The V call is TRBV29-1, the J call TRBJ1-4; 9 nucleotides agree with TRBD1. The CDR3 covers 13 residues. Losses at the gene ends were 4 bases for V and 7 bases for J; bases not matched to a gene: 4. Looked up from germline, CDR1 is SQVTM and CDR2 is ANQGSEA. CDR3 nucleotide sequence: TGCAGCGTTGTGGGACAGGGAGGTGAAAAACTGTTTTTT. Translated, it gives CSVVGQGGEKLFF.

This clone appeared a few times. This rearrangement joins TRBV3-1 (or the pseudogene TRBV3-2) to TRBJ2-1; D is undetermined. Germline lookup yields CDR1 LGHDT and CDR2 YNNKEL (reference sequence). The CDR3 has 11 amino acids. Trimming shortened V by 6 bases and J by 7 bases, and 7 bases separated the two germline ends. The CDR3 is CASRLNNEQFF. CDR3 bases: TGTGCCAGCAGATTAAATAATGAGCAGTTCTTC.

CDR3: CASSYSRGGPNEQFF. CDR3 sequence (DNA): TGTGCCAGCAGTTACTCGAGGGGGGGCCCCAATGAGCAGTTCTTC. The gene calls are TRBV6-5 and TRBJ2-1; D may be TRBD2 (7 bases). V gave up 0 bases and J gave up 6 bases, with 12 bases separating them. The CDR3 extends over 15 amino acids. Germline CDR1 MNHEY, CDR2 SVGAGI.

Regarding this clone: Other DNA sequences in the sample encode the same CDR3. The rearrangement joins TRBV7-2 to TRBJ1-4, with unresolved D. CDR3 length: 14 amino acids. The V end lost 1 base, the J end lost 3 bases, and 6 bases lay between the germline ends. Per the germline V gene, CDR1 is SGHTA and CDR2 is FQGNSA. CDR3 DNA sequence: TGTGCCAGCAGCTTAGAGTACTCTAATGAAAAACTGTTTTTT. Translation: CASSLEYSNEKLFF.

This rearrangement joins TRBV9 to TRBJ2-5; the D gene is possibly TRBD2 (6 bases). V lost 3 bases to trimming and J lost 5 bases, with 17 bases between them. Germline V gene data show CDR1 as SGDLS and CDR2 as YYNGEE. The CDR3 contains 15 residues. Here the CDR3 reads CASSASTEGRETQYF. The CDR3, as DNA: TGTGCCAGCAGCGCAAGTACGGAGGGCCGGGAGACCCAGTACTTC.

Comment on this clone: This may stem from a read error, because a much larger clone lies one nucleotide away. The rearrangement links TRBV6-6 to TRBJ2-3; maybe TRBD2 (6 bases). This CDR3 spans 14 amino acids. Germline CDR1 and CDR2: MNHNY and SVGAGI (reference sequence). Trimming cost V 4 bases and J 0 bases, with 8 bases left between them. The CDR3 DNA reads as TGTGCCAGCAGTTCCGGGACTAGCACAGATACGCAGTATTTT. Amino acids: CASSSGTSTDTQYF.

J is TRBJ1-5 and V is TRBV7-9, with 7 bases identical to TRBD1. Germline CDR1 reads SEHNR; CDR2 reads FQNEAQ (reference sequence). This CDR3 region has 12 residues. Trimming removed 8 bases from V and 5 bases from J; junction bases left unmatched: 3. The CDR3 DNA reads TGTGCCAGCTCTCAGGGGGATCAGCCCCAGCATTTT. This translates into CASSQGDQPQHF.

This clone came up once. This sequence joins TRBV14 and TRBJ2-7, with TRBD1 identical over 7 bases. Per germline, CDR1 SGHDN and CDR2 FVKESK. The J segment lost 2 bases and the V segment lost 5 bases, leaving 21 bases of the junction unmatched. This CDR3 spans 19 amino acids. The DNA for the CDR3 is TGTGCCAGCAGCTTATACTACAAACCAGGGGGTCCTACTACCTACGAGCAGTACTTC. This sequence encodes CASSLYYKPGGPTTYEQYF.

The chain joins TRBV7-3 to TRBJ2-3; 7 nucleotides agree with TRBD1. The length of the CDR3 is 15 residues. CDR1 is SGHTA, CDR2 FQGTGA, per germline. J gave up 4 bases and V 5 bases, and 9 bases lay outside the gene matches. The CDR3 here is CASSPDRVFPDTQYF. The CDR3 DNA is TGTGCCAGCAGCCCCGACAGGGTATTCCCAGATACGCAGTATTTT.

The V and J genes are TRBV19 and TRBJ2-7; D might be TRBD1 (6 bases). The ends were cut back, 5 bases at V and 5 bases at J, with 19 bases in the middle. CDR3 length: 15 amino acids. From germline, CDR1 is LNHDA and CDR2 SQIVND (reference sequence). This CDR3 is CASSRDRTDRDEQYF. CDR3 coding DNA: TGTGCCAGTAGTCGCGACCGGACAGATCGTGACGAGCAGTACTTC.

CDR3 amino acids: CASMGAVALHF. The CDR3 nucleotides are TGTGCCAGCATGGGGGCCGTAGCCCTCCACTTT. The rearrangement joins TRBV2 to TRBJ1-6, with a weak D call TRBD1 (6 bases). This CDR3 contains 11 residues. V gave up 7 bases and J gave up 14 bases, with 12 bases separating them. Germline loops: CDR1 SNHLY, CDR2 FYNNEI.

The chain has TRBV7-2 and TRBJ2-1; 12 nucleotides line up with TRBD2. This CDR3 has 16 residues. J was trimmed by 9 bases and V by 5 bases; bases with no gene match: 11. The germline CDR1 and CDR2 sequences are SGHTA and FQGNSA. As DNA, the CDR3 is TGTGCCAGCAGCCGTTATCTAGCGGGGGGGCAGGGTGAGCAGTTCTTC. The encoded protein is CASSRYLAGGQGEQFF.

The genes are TRBV24-1 and TRBJ2-3; D call uncertain. The germline V gene encodes CDR1 KGHDR and CDR2 SFDVKD. V lost 4 bases, J lost 6 bases, and 13 bases lay in between. The CDR3 runs to 14 residues. The CDR3, as DNA: TGTGCCACCAGTGACCACAGCTCCTGGGATACGCAGTATTTT. This codes for CATSDHSSWDTQYF.